Included here is one T cell receptor beta chain sequence, with context. As yet, its antigen is unknown. In the same sample, other DNA sequences code for this CDR3. DNA at about 200 ng, 25,000 to 35,000 T cell genomes, went into sorted-subset replicate PCRs. TCRdb's copy holds only in-frame clones and misses some; the assay was immunoSEQ multiplex PCR. The profile covers roughly 2.5 million clones, with roughly 92% appearing a single time and around 0.15% taken by the ten largest. The germline V gene has CDR1 SGHRS and CDR2 YFSETQ. V lost 4 bases to trimming and J lost 0 bases; unmatched junction nucleotides: 4. This CDR3 comprises 15 residues. Those who donated were healthy HIV-negative adults, with no recent acute infections or vaccinations reported. Subsets obtained from CD4+ cells comprised CD45RA+ naive and CD45RA-negative memory cells. This record belongs to a study of shared clonotypes between healthy human individuals. General observations from the study: The diversity represented, both genetic and in exposure history, was limited by few donors.

The sequence was obtained from a man aged 18-30 years in good health. The rearrangement joins TRBV5-1 to TRBJ2-1, with 7 bases matching TRBD2. Material for sequencing was naive CD4+ T cells sorted from blood. The subset here: CD45RA+ positively selected. CDR3 residues: CASSTGGSSYNEQFF. CDR3 sequence (DNA): TGCGCCAGCAGCACCGGGGGGAGCTCCTACAATGAGCAGTTCTTC.